Sequencing of this TCR beta chain was carried out in a study of T cells in Graves' hyperthyroidism and ophthalmopathy. Study details: Any treatment followed the collection of peripheral blood at initial diagnosis. Overall study findings and caveats: It was a median about 6.5 months before onset that the model predicted ophthalmopathy.

As to this clonotype: Antigen: not known.

Amplification of TCR beta CDR3 regions was performed using RNA transcripts as template. The study used the HTBI primer set for a first-round RT-PCR of the TCR CDR3. From the multiplex PCR reads, TCRdb called clonotypes with MiXCR, one entry per CDR3 protein. The table has about 520,000 distinct CDR3 sequences, approximately 25% seen once. The CDR3 totals 15 residues. Per germline, CDR1 SGHTA and CDR2 FQGNSA. V was trimmed by 2 bases and J by 5 bases, leaving 10 bases between them. Exclusions: uncontrolled infection, other autoimmune disease, pregnancy, lactation. Fresh peripheral blood, around 9.3 ml of it, supplied the PBMCs.

The sequence came from a woman aged 25 to 39 with Graves' ophthalmopathy. The sequencing sample was made of blood. The rearrangement uses TRBV7-2 and TRBJ2-6, with a possible D match to TRBD2 (5 bases). The CDR3 is CASSLIGVRANVLTF. The CDR3 DNA reads as TGTGCCAGCAGCTTAATCGGGGTCCGGGCCAACGTCCTGACTTTC.